These 13 T cell receptor beta chains originate from one sample sequenced in a study of cytomegalovirus exposure and HLA in healthy donors. The study ran its PCR with 60 Vbeta and 13 Jbeta primers. Profiled with immunoSEQ multiplex PCR; TCRdb holds only in-frame clones, not every one. The sample carries some 120,000 clones, about 74% recorded once. The sample comprised PBMCs. These TCRs come from a man aged 30 to 45 in good health and CMV-seropositive.

The sample holds one count of this clone. The chain couples TRBV6-1 to TRBJ1-3; D is ambiguous. This CDR3 is built from 14 residues. Germline assignment: CDR1 MNHNS and CDR2 SASEGT. Trimming stripped 8 bases from V and 7 bases from J, with 18 bases between. The CDR3 protein is CASSPGSPGNTIYF. DNA for the CDR3: TGTGCCAGCTCGCCCGGGAGTCCGGGGAACACCATATATTTT.

The chain links TRBV7-6 to TRBJ1-5; D might be TRBD1 (5 bases). Trimming took 5 bases from V and 1 from J, leaving 12 bases between them. Germline CDR1 SGHVS, CDR2 FNYEAQ. The CDR3 covers 15 residues. The CDR3 reads CASSPGGVSNQPQHF. CDR3 sequence (DNA): TGTGCCAGCAGCCCAGGAGGGGTGAGCAATCAGCCCCAGCATTTT.

This chain uses TRBV5-3 with TRBJ1-5; no definite D call. TRBV5-3 is an open reading frame whose function is uncertain. V was pared by 0 bases and J by 2 bases, with 9 bases between. CDR3 length equals 15 residues. Here the CDR3 reads CARSLVGMGNQPQHF. The CDR3 coding sequence is TGTGCCAGAAGCTTGGTGGGCATGGGCAATCAGCCCCAGCATTTT.

This chain links TRBV5-1 with TRBJ1-6, with TRBD1 matching over 10 bases. CDR1 is SGHRS, CDR2 YFSETQ, per germline. Losses at the gene ends were 4 bases for V and 9 bases for J; bases not matched to a gene: 10. The length of the CDR3 is 16 residues. The CDR3 sequence is CASSTSPGQGSSPLHF. As DNA, the CDR3 is TGCGCCAGCAGCACCTCTCCGGGACAGGGGAGTTCACCCCTCCACTTT.

This sequence joins TRBV19 and TRBJ1-2, with D maybe TRBD1 (5 bases). There are 15 residues in the CDR3. Germline V gives CDR1 LNHDA, CDR2 SQIVND (reference sequence). The V end lost 7 bases, the J end lost 2 bases, and 17 bases lay between the germline ends. CDR3 in amino acids: CASTGGEFRNYGYTF. DNA of the CDR3: TGTGCCAGTACGGGAGGGGAATTTCGGAACTATGGCTACACCTTC. The full variable domain, rest sourced from reference TRBV19 and TRBJ1-2, is DGGITQSPKYLFRKEGQNVTLSCEQNLNHDAMYWYRQDPGQGLRLIYYSQIVNDFQKGDIAEGYSVSREKKESFPLTVTSAQKNPTAFYLCASTGGEFRNYGYTFGSGTRLTVV.

The chain couples TRBV29-1 to TRBJ1-2; D is perhaps TRBD1 (5 bases). Germline loops: CDR1 SQVTM, CDR2 ANQGSEA. The V end was cut by 3 bases, the J end by 5 bases, with 13 bases between. The CDR3 sequence is 13 residues long. In nucleotides, the CDR3 is TGCAGCGTTGATATGGGGCGCGGTTATGGCTACACCTTC. Residues: CSVDMGRGYGYTF.

This chain uses TRBV25-1 with TRBJ1-5; D uncertain. The CDR3 sequence is 11 residues long. Germline V gene sequence: CDR1 MGHDK, CDR2 SYGVNS. V was shortened by 6 bases and J by 9 bases, with 9 bases between the two germline ends. The CDR3 nucleotides are TGTGCCAGCAGGGAGTTCGTGCCCCAGCATTTT. Amino acid sequence: CASREFVPQHF. Looking up the rest from reference TRBV25-1 and TRBJ1-5 gives the full variable domain: EADIYQTPRYLVIGTGKKITLECSQTMGHDKMYWYQQDPGMELHLIHYSYGVNSTEKGDLSSESTVSRIRTEHFPLTLESARPSHTSQYLCASREFVPQHFGDGTRLSIL.

The rearrangement joins TRBV27 to TRBJ2-5; 14 nucleotides align to TRBD2. J was trimmed by 5 bases and V by 6 bases; bases with no gene match: 5. CDR1 and CDR2 from the germline V gene are MNHEY and SMNVEV (reference sequence). This CDR3 has 15 amino acids. The CDR3 DNA reads TGTGCCAGCAGGTCGACTAGCGGGGGGGCGGAGACCCAGTACTTC. Its protein is CASRSTSGGAETQYF.

This rearrangement joins TRBV19 to TRBJ2-7; 10 nucleotides agree with TRBD2. Germline V CDR1 and CDR2: LNHDA, SQIVND (reference sequence). V lost 2 bases to trimming and J lost 4 bases; unmatched junction nucleotides: 2. The length of the CDR3 is 14 residues. The CDR3 nucleotides are TGTGCCAGTAGTATACAGCGGGGGGGATACGAGCAGTACTTC. Its translation is CASSIQRGGYEQYF. The full variable domain, rest sourced from reference TRBV19 and TRBJ2-7, is DGGITQSPKYLFRKEGQNVTLSCEQNLNHDAMYWYRQDPGQGLRLIYYSQIVNDFQKGDIAEGYSVSREKKESFPLTVTSAQKNPTAFYLCASSIQRGGYEQYFGPGTRLTVT.

The chain uses TRBV19 and TRBJ2-1, with 8 bases that match TRBD2. V shed 5 bases, J shed 7 bases, and the junction held 10 bases outside the gene matches. CDR1 is LNHDA and CDR2 is SQIVND in the germline V gene (reference sequence). The CDR3 loop spans 15 amino acids. The CDR3 loop reads CASSLRGPGGNEQFF. The CDR3 DNA follows: TGTGCCAGTAGTTTAAGGGGACCGGGGGGGAATGAGCAGTTCTTC. Filled out from reference TRBV19 and TRBJ2-1, the complete variable domain reads DGGITQSPKYLFRKEGQNVTLSCEQNLNHDAMYWYRQDPGQGLRLIYYSQIVNDFQKGDIAEGYSVSREKKESFPLTVTSAQKNPTAFYLCASSLRGPGGNEQFFGPGTRLTVL.

The V gene is TRBV10-1, the J gene TRBJ1-5; TRBD1 is a possible D gene (6 bases). From germline, CDR1 is WNHNN and CDR2 SYGVQD (reference sequence). The V end was cut by 3 bases, the J end by 7 bases, with 16 bases between. This CDR3 has 15 residues. The DNA of the CDR3 is TGCGCCAGCAGTGATGAGGGGGTACCGGGGCAGCCCCAGCATTTT. It specifies CASSDEGVPGQPQHF.

The chain couples TRBV19 to TRBJ1-5; D remains ambiguous. Deletions cut 3 bases from V and 8 bases from J, with 8 bases between. This CDR3 spans 12 amino acids. Germline-derived CDR1 and CDR2 are LNHDA and SQIVND (reference sequence). The CDR3, as DNA: TGTGCCAGTAGTATCGGGTATGAGCCCCAGCATTTT. It specifies CASSIGYEPQHF.

In this sample, this clone turned up a few times. CDR3: CASSQDGRVPNYGYTF. In nucleotides, the CDR3 is TGCGCCAGCAGCCAAGATGGGCGGGTCCCCAACTATGGCTACACCTTC. The gene calls are TRBV4-3 and TRBJ1-2; D is undetermined. The germline V gene encodes CDR1 LGHNA and CDR2 YSLEER. Trimming pared 0 bases from V and 2 bases from J, leaving 13 bases between. CDR3 length equals 16 residues.